Described below is a single TCR beta chain sequence and its context. It lacks a known antigen. No clone much larger than this one lies a single base away; base qualities are absent. The entry originates in a study of CD8 T cells in ankylosing spondylitis (dated by TCRdb to 2017 to 2019). In the study overall: The study set out to find disease-linked TCR variants by profiling T cell receptor beta repertoires in ankylosing spondylitis patients and healthy donors. The whole study cohort included 108 healthy donors and about two dozen ankylosing spondylitis patients. Peripheral blood was sampled, and synovial fluid was also collected from ankylosing spondylitis patients.

What the authors observed across the whole study: Blood from ankylosing spondylitis patients appeared to be characterized by a TCR beta motif made up of 8 or 9 highly homologous amino acid variants. Some TCR beta motif variants had previously been reported in synovial fluid and blood of reactive arthritis patients, which suggested common disease-initiation mechanisms. In peripheral blood, the disease-linked clones were found at relatively low frequencies and had a CD8+ phenotype. The disease-linked clones were reported to be significantly enriched in matched synovial fluid samples from ankylosing spondylitis patients.

The data were produced on an Illumina HiSeq 2500. Quantitative 5'-RACE with molecular barcodes was used to prepare TCR beta libraries. On the study's bioinformatics: A new computational method based on a probabilistic model of VDJ rearrangement was used to identify disease-linked TCR variants. TCRdb cleaned the public reads at Q25 with fastp, built clones with MiXCR and kept in-frame beta chains. Every CDR3 protein is listed once, alongside the most common genes and DNA of its rows. V and J calls and clone size were set by TCRdb, not the authors. The sample table holds 250,000 to 300,000 distinct CDR3 sequences, of which 18% were seen once. Approximately 32% of the sample lies in the top ten. The source is a male donor with ankylosing spondylitis or in good health (not recorded which). Sequenced sample: blood, either unsorted or a sorted T cell fraction (not recorded which).

The nucleotide sequence reads TGTGCCAGCAGTTCCGGGACAGGGGTCACAGATACGCAGTATTTT. It codes for CASSSGTGVTDTQYF. Recombination linked TRBV6-5 to TRBJ2-3, with TRBD1 matching 10 junction bases. At the junction V is shortened by 4 bases and J by 2 bases; bases outside the gene matches: 3. The CDR3 goes from the cysteine to the phenylalanine over 15 residues. Left in the record is the CDR3 DNA by itself, 45 bases read in frame from the first base. The CDR1 and CDR2 encoded by the germline V gene are MNHEY and SVGAGI.